The clone carrying this T cell receptor beta chain was counted many times. Its antigen is unidentified. Time point here: newly diagnosed GD, antithyroid drugs for less than 3 months. PBMCs provided the RNA from which the TCR library was made. This sample was taken from a study of regulatory T cells in long-lasting Graves disease. Arm-PCR of CDR3 regions with iRepertoire HTBI primers generated TCR beta libraries. TCRdb ran MiXCR on the multiplex PCR reads and lists one entry per CDR3 protein. The repertoire holds 250,000 or so distinct CDR3 sequences, roughly 21% seen once, with about 14% in the top ten. Study-wide findings and caveats: When disease was persistent, TRBV28, TRBJ1-2 and TRBJ2-5 were the favored segments.

V lost 2 bases, J lost 9 bases, and 11 bases stayed unmatched. There are 16 residues in the CDR3. The germline V gene has CDR1 SGHTA and CDR2 FQGNSA. The sequence derives from a female donor with Graves disease. This sequence joins TRBV7-2 and TRBJ2-3; 10 bases fit TRBD2. This specimen was peripheral blood mononuclear cells (PBMCs), taken at new diagnosis, from a patient treated with antithyroid drugs. Here the CDR3 DNA reads TGTGCCAGCAGCTTACCAGAAGCGGGGGGGCCAGGAACGCAGTATTTT. This encodes CASSLPEAGGPGTQYF.